This TCR beta chain was identified during a study of cytomegalovirus exposure and HLA in healthy donors. Study-wide results and limits: Researchers left out some V segments, among them TRBV6-2 and TRBV6-3, as indistinguishable. Some TCR beta chains (over 150 of them) were listed as cytomegalovirus-associated.

Turning to this clone: Its target is not known.

The primer mix had 60 Vbeta and 13 Jbeta primers. Profiled with immunoSEQ multiplex PCR; TCRdb holds only in-frame clones, not every one. The table shows around 140,000 clones, with roughly four fifths occurring only once. The junction had 9 bases not matched to a gene; V was cut back by 5 bases and J by 8 bases. CDR3 length: 16 residues. Germline V CDR1 and CDR2: SGHTA, FQGTGA. The sample was PBMCs. V usage is TRBV7-3 and J usage is TRBJ2-1, with 13 bases identical to TRBD2. The source is a woman aged 55-70 years in good health and CMV-seropositive. The CDR3 DNA follows: TGTGCCAGCAGCCTAGGACTAGCGGGAGTCGGGCATGAGCAGTTCTTC. As protein: CASSLGLAGVGHEQFF. The variable domain in full, completed from reference TRBV7-3 and TRBJ2-1, reads GAGVSQTPSNKVTEKGKYVELRCDPISGHTALYWYRQSLGQGPEFLIYFQGTGAADDSGLPNDRFFAVRPEGSVSTLKIQRTERGDSAVYLCASSLGLAGVGHEQFFGPGTRLTVL.